A single sample gave rise to the 14 T cell receptor beta chains below, sequenced in a study of PD-L1 blockade in urothelial cancer. Sequenced by immunoSEQ multiplex PCR; TCRdb stores in-frame clones only, minus some. The sample includes 70,000 or so clones, around nine tenths seen only once; the top ten take about 3.2%. Sequenced material: PBMCs, taken around atezolizumab (anti-PD-L1) treatment. The source of these receptors is a man aged 55 to 70 with urothelial cancer.

The V gene is TRBV2, the J gene TRBJ2-7; TRBD2 matches at 7 bases. V trimming: 4 bases; J trimming: 4 bases; junction bases outside the gene matches: 10. Germline CDR1 is SNHLY and CDR2 is FYNNEI. This CDR3 is 15 amino acids long. The CDR3 protein is CASSGVSGGSYEQYF. In DNA, the CDR3 is TGTGCCAGCAGTGGCGTATCGGGCGGGAGTTACGAGCAGTACTTC.

CDR3 loop: CASSYSWTGGGNTIYF. CDR3 sequence (DNA): TGTGCCAGCAGTTACTCATGGACAGGGGGCGGAAACACCATATATTTT. This chain connects TRBV6-5 to TRBJ1-3; TRBD1 matches at 11 bases. The V gene's germline CDR1 is MNHEY and CDR2 SVGAGI. The CDR3 runs to 16 residues. With V trimmed by 0 bases and J by 4 bases, 2 bases remained unmatched.

The chain combines TRBV10-3 with TRBJ2-5, with 7 bases aligning to TRBD2. Germline trimming cut 3 bases from V and 0 bases from J; bases unmatched to any gene: 7. CDR3 length equals 16 residues. Germline-derived CDR1 and CDR2 are ENHRY and SYGVKD. This CDR3 reads CAISDRASGYQETQYF. CDR3 DNA: TGTGCCATCAGTGATCGGGCTAGCGGCTACCAAGAGACCCAGTACTTC.

This chain uses TRBV6-5 with TRBJ2-7; 7 bases fit TRBD2. V was clipped by 4 bases and J by 7 bases; unmatched bases: 7. This CDR3 is 13 amino acids long. The germline CDR1 and CDR2 sequences are MNHEY and SVGAGI. CDR3 sequence (DNA): TGTGCCAGCAGTTTAATGACCGGGAGGGAGCAGTACTTC. It specifies CASSLMTGREQYF.

This clone was recorded once. V usage is TRBV10-3 and J usage is TRBJ1-6, with D unresolved. The germline V gene encodes CDR1 ENHRY and CDR2 SYGVKD. V gave up 3 bases and J gave up 8 bases, with 14 bases separating them. This CDR3 region has 15 residues. The CDR3 DNA reads as TGTGCCATCAGTGACCCCGGGGAACGGGATTCACCCCTCCACTTT. Protein sequence: CAISDPGERDSPLHF.

The chain links TRBV18 to TRBJ2-1; TRBD1 agrees at 7 bases. CDR1 KGHSH and CDR2 LQKENI come from the germline V gene. The CDR3 totals 15 residues. With 3 bases clipped from V and 0 bases from J, the junction kept 2 bases outside the gene matches. CDR3 bases: TGTGCCAGCTCACCGGACAGGAGCTCCTACAATGAGCAGTTCTTC. Its translation is CASSPDRSSYNEQFF.

DNA for the CDR3: TGTGCCAGCAGTTCAGCCTATCGGGGGGCGAGTAATTCACCCCTCCACTTT. Protein: CASSSAYRGASNSPLHF. The chain employs TRBV13 and TRBJ1-6; D perhaps matches TRBD1 (6 bases). CDR3 length: 17 residues. V was trimmed by 6 bases and J by 6 bases, leaving 21 bases between them. Germline V CDR1 and CDR2: PRHDT, FYEKMQ (reference sequence).

This clone showed up just a few times. The V gene is TRBV29-1, the J gene TRBJ1-1, with 7 positions matching TRBD1. The CDR3 spans 13 residues. Germline V gene lookup returns CDR1 SQVTM and CDR2 ANQGSEA. After removal of 6 bases from V and 4 bases from J, the junction contained 8 bases not matched to a gene. The CDR3: CSVAGGSGTEAFF. The CDR3 DNA reads TGCAGCGTCGCAGGGGGTTCGGGCACTGAAGCTTTCTTT.

The genes are TRBV6-5 and TRBJ1-1; 8 bases align to TRBD1. With 6 bases clipped from V and 8 bases from J, the junction kept 8 bases outside the gene matches. Per germline, CDR1 MNHEY and CDR2 SVGAGI. The CDR3 has 13 residues. The chain's CDR3 is CASSHGQGAEAFF. The CDR3 DNA is TGTGCCAGCAGCCACGGACAGGGCGCAGAAGCTTTCTTT.

The chain couples TRBV5-1 to TRBJ2-7; TRBD1 aligns across 9 bases. The CDR3 sequence is 14 residues long. V dropped 4 bases and J dropped 5; count of bases not matched to a gene: 7. Germline V gives CDR1 SGHRS, CDR2 YFSETQ. DNA of the CDR3: TGCGCCAGCAGCCCCCGGGACAGGGTCCACGAGCAGTACTTC. As protein: CASSPRDRVHEQYF.

The rearrangement links TRBV11-2 to TRBJ1-2; TRBD1 aligns across 9 bases. The V gene's germline CDR1 is SGHAT and CDR2 FQNNGV. With 5 bases clipped from V and 6 bases from J, the junction kept 1 base outside the gene matches. CDR3 length: 12 residues. The CDR3 DNA follows: TGTGCCAGCAGCGACAGGGGGAATGGCTACACCTTC. As protein: CASSDRGNGYTF. Supplemented by reference TRBV11-2 and TRBJ1-2, the full variable domain reads EAGVAQSPRYKIIEKRQSVAFWCNPISGHATLYWYQQILGQGPKLLIQFQNNGVVDDSQLPKDRFSAERLKGVDSTLKIQPAKLEDSAVYLCASSDRGNGYTFGSGTRLTVV.

This rearrangement joins TRBV6-1 to TRBJ2-5, with 9 bases identical to TRBD2. CDR3 length: 15 amino acids. V shed 4 bases, J shed 3 bases, and the junction held 6 bases outside the gene matches. From germline, CDR1 is MNHNS and CDR2 SASEGT. The CDR3 loop reads CASSGGGGGEETQYF. CDR3 DNA: TGTGCCAGCAGTGGAGGTGGCGGGGGGGAAGAGACCCAGTACTTC.

The chain employs TRBV10-3 and TRBJ1-2, with a possible D match to TRBD1 (5 bases). This CDR3 is built from 14 residues. The ends were cut back, 4 bases at V and 2 bases at J, with 11 bases in the middle. Per the germline V gene, CDR1 is ENHRY and CDR2 is SYGVKD. The CDR3 DNA follows: TGTGCCATCAGTGGGCCGGACACCAACTATGGCTACACCTTC. Translation: CAISGPDTNYGYTF.

The chain joins TRBV4-1 to TRBJ2-5; TRBD1 matches 10 bases. The germline CDR1 and CDR2 sequences are MGHRA and YSYEKL. There are 16 residues in the CDR3. Germline trimming cut 5 bases from V and 2 bases from J; bases unmatched to any gene: 8. The CDR3 loop is CASSYSGQGGQETQYF. Here the CDR3 DNA reads TGCGCCAGCAGCTACTCCGGACAGGGGGGTCAAGAGACCCAGTACTTC.